The text below deals with one T cell receptor (beta chain). The antigen is unknown. This may arise from a read error, as a much more abundant clone is one base away. This CDR3 region has 15 residues. Amplification of TCR beta CDR3 regions used RNA as the template. The primer set for the first-round RT-PCR of the TCR CDR3 was HTBI. One entry per CDR3 protein results from TCRdb running MiXCR on the multiplex PCR reads. The data show 500,000 to 650,000 distinct CDR3 sequences, with just under 20% seen just once and approximately 50% held by the top ten. This record belongs to a study of T cells in Graves' hyperthyroidism and ophthalmopathy. General observations from the study: Ophthalmopathy was identified by the model a median around 5.9 months ahead of onset. Most expanded thyroid clonotypes above 0.001 recurred in blood.

The rearrangement joins TRBV12-3 or TRBV12-4 to TRBJ2-1, with 8 bases lining up with TRBD2. The sample consisted of blood. This sequence originates from a man aged 40-49 years with Graves' ophthalmopathy. Here the CDR3 reads CTSELAGGGSNEQFF. The CDR3 nucleotides read TGTACCAGCGAACTGGCGGGAGGAGGTTCAAATGAGCAGTTCTTC.